This is a list of T cell receptor beta chains from one sample in a study of siplizumab effects on memory and regulatory T cells. TCRdb's copy holds only in-frame clones and misses some; the assay was immunoSEQ multiplex PCR. The sample includes roughly 50,000 clones, 93% of them seen just once. The source material was CD8+ T cells sorted from blood. Every receptor here comes from a human donor in good health. Both conserved end residues are part of each CDR3. A D gene is named only where the DNA matches it firmly. The listing skips clone size in some rows; elsewhere it reads once, few, many or a size class.

D: NA
V: TRBV6-5
J: TRBJ1-1
size: NA
CDR3: CASSVAMNTEAFF
DNA: TGTGCCAGCAGTGTCGCTATGAACACTGAAGCTTTCTTT

D: NA
V: TRBV25-1
J: TRBJ1-4
size: NA
CDR3: CASSELGEKLFF
DNA: TGTGCCAGCAGTGAACTGGGAGAAAAACTGTTTTTT

D: TRBD2
V: TRBV5-1
J: TRBJ2-7
size: NA
CDR3: CASSHMTSGRGAYEQYF
DNA: TGCGCCAGCAGCCACATGACTAGCGGGAGAGGCGCCTACGAGCAGTACTTC

D: NA
V: TRBV7-3
J: TRBJ2-3
size: NA
CDR3: CASSPDRSLTDTQYF
DNA: TGTGCCAGCAGCCCAGACAGGAGCCTCACAGATACGCAGTATTTT

D: TRBD2
V: TRBV14
J: TRBJ2-1
size: once
CDR3: CASSPGLADRLAGAYNEQFF
DNA: TGTGCCAGCAGCCCAGGACTAGCCGATAGGCTAGCGGGAGCCTACAATGAGCAGTTCTTC

D: NA
V: TRBV4-1
J: TRBJ2-7
size: NA
CDR3: CASSQASGDAYEQYF
DNA: TGCGCCAGCAGCCAAGCGTCAGGGGACGCCTACGAGCAGTACTTC

D: NA
V: TRBV7-9
J: TRBJ1-4
size: NA
CDR3: CAVPATNEKLFF
DNA: TGTGCCGTCCCCGCAACTAATGAAAAACTGTTTTTT

D: NA
V: TRBV11-2
J: TRBJ2-3
size: once
CDR3: CASSLVWVSGTDTQYF
DNA: TGTGCCAGCAGCTTGGTGTGGGTTTCGGGGACAGATACGCAGTATTTT

D: NA
V: TRBV28
J: TRBJ2-7
size: few
CDR3: CASSFIEQYF
DNA: TGTGCCAGCAGTTTCATCGAGCAGTACTTC

D: NA
V: TRBV19
J: TRBJ1-1
size: NA
CDR3: CASSIGTMNTEAFF
DNA: TGTGCCAGTAGTATTGGGACAATGAACACTGAAGCTTTCTTT

D: TRBD2
V: TRBV6-5
J: TRBJ2-1
size: once
CDR3: CASEQAGVKFF
DNA: TGTGCCAGCGAACAAGCGGGAGTGAAGTTCTTC

D: NA
V: TRBV15
J: TRBJ2-4
size: NA
CDR3: CATSPPSRAKNIQYF
DNA: TGTGCCACCAGCCCGCCCTCCAGAGCCAAAAACATTCAGTACTTC

D: NA
V: TRBV25-1
J: TRBJ2-3
size: few
CDR3: CASSSTDTQYF
DNA: TGTGCCAGCAGTAGCACAGATACGCAGTATTTT

D: NA
V: TRBV27
J: TRBJ2-5
size: NA
CDR3: CASSLLGGRETQYF
DNA: TGTGCCAGCAGTTTATTGGGGGGGCGGGAGACCCAGTACTTC

D: TRBD1
V: TRBV6-5
J: TRBJ1-1
size: NA
CDR3: CASSHRGYTEAFF
DNA: TGTGCCAGCAGTCACAGGGGCTACACTGAAGCTTTCTTT

D: NA
V: TRBV4-1
J: TRBJ2-7
size: NA
CDR3: CASSQDGTLDEQYF
DNA: TGCGCCAGCAGCCAAGATGGGACTCTTGACGAGCAGTACTTC

D: NA
V: TRBV28
J: TRBJ2-5
size: NA
CDR3: CASSLSGVQETQYF
DNA: TGTGCCAGCAGTTTGAGTGGAGTCCAAGAGACCCAGTACTTC

D: NA
V: TRBV27
J: TRBJ2-7
size: NA
CDR3: CASSFRGVSPYEQYF
DNA: TGTGCCAGCAGTTTTAGGGGTGTTTCGCCTTACGAGCAGTACTTC

D: NA
V: TRBV4-1
J: TRBJ2-7
size: NA
CDR3: CASSQETSSYEQYF
DNA: TGCGCCAGCAGCCAAGAGACATCCTCCTACGAGCAGTACTTC

D: NA
V: TRBV29-1
J: TRBJ1-3
size: NA
CDR3: CSVEVGTGIGNTIYF
DNA: TGCAGCGTTGAAGTGGGGACTGGGATCGGAAACACCATATATTTT

D: NA
V: TRBV6-6
J: TRBJ2-1
size: NA
CDR3: CASSYLGVNNEQFF
DNA: TGTGCCAGCAGTTACTTAGGGGTCAACAATGAGCAGTTCTTC

D: NA
V: TRBV30
J: TRBJ2-7
size: NA
CDR3: CAWSPRVLEQYF
DNA: TGTGCCTGGAGTCCCAGGGTACTCGAGCAGTACTTC

D: TRBD1
V: TRBV5-8
J: TRBJ2-5
size: NA
CDR3: CASSSRTGAEGTQYF
DNA: TGTGCCAGCAGCTCGCGGACAGGGGCGGAGGGGACCCAGTACTTC

D: NA
V: TRBV7-2
J: TRBJ2-5
size: NA
CDR3: CASSPHQETQYF
DNA: TGTGCCAGCAGCCCGCACCAAGAGACCCAGTACTTC

D: TRBD2
V: TRBV14
J: TRBJ2-1
size: NA
CDR3: CASSQEWGGIYNEQFF
DNA: TGTGCCAGCAGCCAAGAATGGGGAGGGATATACAATGAGCAGTTCTTC

D: NA
V: TRBV30
J: TRBJ2-2
size: NA
CDR3: CAWWDNLNTGELFF
DNA: TGTGCCTGGTGGGACAACCTGAACACCGGGGAGCTGTTTTTT

D: NA
V: TRBV11-2
J: TRBJ1-5
size: NA
CDR3: CASSLGLGGQPQHF
DNA: TGTGCCAGCAGCTTAGGACTCGGCGGGCAGCCCCAGCATTTT

D: NA
V: TRBV15
J: TRBJ2-3
size: NA
CDR3: CATALSDNTDTQYF
DNA: TGTGCCACCGCTCTGAGCGACAACACAGATACGCAGTATTTT

D: NA
V: TRBV7-9
J: TRBJ2-3
size: NA
CDR3: CASSPWDFYTDTQYF
DNA: TGTGCCAGCAGCCCTTGGGACTTCTACACAGATACGCAGTATTTT

D: NA
V: TRBV9
J: TRBJ2-3
size: NA
CDR3: CASSVVSGAADTQYF
DNA: TGTGCCAGCAGCGTAGTCTCGGGGGCCGCAGATACGCAGTATTTT

D: TRBD1
V: TRBV19
J: TRBJ2-7
size: NA
CDR3: CASSSGTGTYEQYF
DNA: TGTGCCAGTAGTTCTGGGACAGGGACCTACGAGCAGTACTTC